These 20 T cell receptor beta chains came from one sample sequenced in a study of OX40 agonist ivuxolimab in advanced cancers. The table came from immunoSEQ multiplex PCR; TCRdb's copy has only in-frame clones and leaves some out. This table holds fewer than 60,000 clones, around 87% found once. The sequences come from CD4+ or CD8+ T cells sorted from blood, collected in a trial of the OX40 agonist ivuxolimab. The receptor source for this set is an adult with an advanced solid tumor such as melanoma, head and neck, liver or kidney cancer.

This clone was picked up a small number of times. This chain uses TRBV5-4 with TRBJ2-7; D may be TRBD1 or TRBD2 (5 bases each). Germline lookup yields CDR1 SGHNT and CDR2 YYREEE (reference sequence). CDR3 length equals 12 residues. V lost 4 bases and J 4 bases, leaving 9 bases between the germline ends. Here the CDR3 DNA reads TGTGCCAGCAGCCGGGACCGTTACGAGCAGTACTTC. This gives the protein CASSRDRYEQYF.

The J gene is TRBJ2-2, the V gene TRBV5-1; perhaps TRBD2 as D (7 bases). CDR1 is SGHRS and CDR2 is YFSETQ in the germline V gene. The V and J ends lost 4 bases and 5 bases respectively, with 12 bases between them. The CDR3 runs to 14 residues. The CDR3 spells CASSGGAWTGELFF. The DNA for the CDR3 is TGCGCCAGCAGCGGGGGGGCCTGGACCGGGGAGCTGTTTTTT.

This sequence joins TRBV5-1 and TRBJ1-1, with a possible D match to TRBD1 (5 bases). Trimming took off 0 bases at V and 4 bases at J, with 7 bases between the two ends. In germline, CDR1 is SGHRS, CDR2 YFSETQ. This CDR3 has 13 amino acids. The CDR3 loop reads CASSLEGFTEAFF. The CDR3 DNA follows: TGCGCCAGCAGCTTGGAGGGGTTCACTGAAGCTTTCTTT.

The gene calls are TRBV6-6 and TRBJ1-1, with D possibly matching TRBD1 (5 bases). Trimming pared 7 bases from V and 5 bases from J, leaving 11 bases between. Germline V gives CDR1 MNHNY, CDR2 SVGAGI (reference sequence). CDR3 length equals 12 residues. The CDR3 DNA reads TGTGCCAGCAAGCGGGGGGATACTGAAGCTTTCTTT. It is translated as CASKRGDTEAFF.

In DNA, the CDR3 is TGCGCCAGCAGCCAATACAGGGATAGCAATCAGCCCCAGCATTTT. This encodes CASSQYRDSNQPQHF. The chain combines TRBV4-1 with TRBJ1-5, with D possibly TRBD1 on 6 matching bases. The CDR3 has 15 residues. V lost 2 bases and J 0 bases, leaving 8 bases between the germline ends. Looked up from germline, CDR1 is MGHRA and CDR2 is YSYEKL.

CDR3 DNA: TGTGCCAGCAGTTTATCGGAGAGTGCGGGGGGACTCTCGCTCGGCTACACCTTC. Translated: CASSLSESAGGLSLGYTF. This chain links TRBV27 with TRBJ1-2, with TRBD1 as a possible D gene (5 bases). Germline V gene sequence: CDR1 MNHEY, CDR2 SMNVEV (reference sequence). This CDR3 contains 18 residues. The ends were cut back, 0 bases at V and 8 bases at J, with 25 bases in the middle.

The J gene is TRBJ2-3, the V gene TRBV28; 10 bases agree with TRBD2. The V gene's germline CDR1 is MDHEN and CDR2 SYDVKM. This CDR3 region has 14 residues. V lost 2 bases, J lost 5 bases, and 1 base stayed unmatched. In nucleotides, the CDR3 is TGTGCCAGCAGTTTACTAGCGGGAGAAGATACGCAGTATTTT. Its protein product is CASSLLAGEDTQYF.

V is TRBV28 and J is TRBJ1-1, with 7 bases matching TRBD1. Germline V gene data show CDR1 as MDHEN and CDR2 as SYDVKM. The CDR3 has 15 residues. The trim removed 2 bases at V and 2 bases at J, leaving 5 bases unmatched. The CDR3 nucleotides are TGTGCCAGCAGTTTAGGCACAGGGGATAACACTGAAGCTTTCTTT. Its protein product is CASSLGTGDNTEAFF.

The V gene is TRBV6-6, the J gene TRBJ1-1; D call uncertain. V dropped 1 base and J dropped 10 bases, with 13 bases sitting between them. The CDR3 is made up of 13 amino acids. Germline assignment: CDR1 MNHNY and CDR2 SVGAGI (reference sequence). DNA for the CDR3: TGTGCCAGCAGTTACTTTTCCCCCCTTGGAGCTTTCTTT. This codes for CASSYFSPLGAFF.

The chain joins TRBV28 to TRBJ1-2; D call uncertain. CDR1 and CDR2 (germline): MDHEN, SYDVKM. Between the trimmed V and J ends, which lost 7 bases and 6 bases, there was a span of 15 bases. CDR3 length: 13 amino acids. This CDR3 reads CASTSGVRDGYTF. DNA for the CDR3: TGTGCCAGCACCTCTGGGGTAAGGGATGGCTACACCTTC.

V is TRBV9 and J is TRBJ1-2; possible D gene TRBD1, 6 bases. The CDR3 covers 12 residues. Germline-derived CDR1 and CDR2 are SGDLS and YYNGEE. The V gene lost 3 bases and the J gene lost 6 bases, with 9 bases spanning the gap. CDR3 nucleotide sequence: TGTGCCAGCAGCGAGGGGGGGAATGGCTACACCTTC. Residues: CASSEGGNGYTF.

The chain recombines TRBV14 with TRBJ2-1; a possible D gene is TRBD1 (6 bases). Germline CDR1 reads SGHDN; CDR2 reads FVKESK. With 1 base removed from V and 9 bases from J, the gap between germline ends came to 16 bases. CDR3 length equals 15 residues. The CDR3 DNA reads as TGTGCCAGCAGCCAAGGTGGGGGCGGTATTCTTGAGCAGTTCTTC. Its translation: CASSQGGGGILEQFF. Combining the CDR3 with reference TRBV14 and TRBJ2-1 gives the whole variable domain EAGVTQFPSHSVIEKGQTVTLRCDPISGHDNLYWYRRVMGKEIKFLLHFVKESKQDESGMPNNRFLAERTGGTYSTLKVQPAELEDSGVYFCASSQGGGGILEQFFGPGTRLTVL.

This chain uses TRBV5-4 with TRBJ1-1, with a weak D call TRBD1 (5 bases). The CDR3 consists of 16 residues. CDR1 is SGHNT, CDR2 YYREEE, per germline (reference sequence). Trimming took off 0 bases at V and 0 bases at J, with 12 bases between the two ends. The CDR3 nucleotides are TGTGCCAGCAGCTTGGCAGGGCGCAATTTGAACACTGAAGCTTTCTTT. Amino acid sequence: CASSLAGRNLNTEAFF.

The rearrangement links TRBV7-9 to TRBJ2-3, with no clear D. This CDR3 has 14 residues. The V end was cut by 5 bases, the J end by 3 bases, with 12 bases between. Germline V CDR1 and CDR2: SEHNR, FQNEAQ (reference sequence). CDR3 amino acids: CASSLIAETDTQYF. CDR3 coding DNA: TGTGCCAGCAGCCTCATAGCTGAAACAGATACGCAGTATTTT.

Only one count was recorded for this clone. The chain has TRBV2 and TRBJ2-1; the D is unclear. The germline V and J ends were trimmed by 3 bases and 10 bases, with 7 bases remaining between them. The germline gives CDR1 SNHLY, CDR2 FYNNEI. The CDR3 contains 11 residues. CDR3 residues: CASSEEWEQFF. CDR3 DNA sequence: TGTGCCAGCAGTGAGGAGTGGGAGCAGTTCTTC.

The V call is TRBV5-1, the J call TRBJ1-1; a weak D match, TRBD1 (5 bases). Trimming stripped 0 bases from V and 0 bases from J, with 6 bases between. The CDR3 extends over 14 amino acids. CDR1 and CDR2 from the germline V gene are SGHRS and YFSETQ. CDR3 protein: CASSLVGVNTEAFF. For the CDR3, the DNA is TGCGCCAGCAGCTTGGTAGGGGTGAACACTGAAGCTTTCTTT.

This clone was detected a few times. The chain joins TRBV5-8 to TRBJ2-1; D is uncertain. The CDR3 consists of 12 residues. Trimming removed 0 bases from V and 9 bases from J, with 7 bases in between. Germline V CDR1 and CDR2: SGHTS, YDEGEE. The CDR3 loop reads CASSLVVLEQFF. In nucleotides, the CDR3 is TGTGCCAGCAGCTTGGTAGTTCTTGAGCAGTTCTTC.

This clone was seen only a few times. The V and J genes are TRBV18 and TRBJ1-2, with TRBD1 identical over 7 bases. Trimming at V came to 0 bases and at J to 14 bases, leaving 6 bases not matched to a gene. Germline values: CDR1 KGHSH, CDR2 LQKENI. This CDR3 is built from 12 residues. CDR3 amino acids: CASSPPSGQWTF. The CDR3 DNA reads as TGTGCCAGCTCACCACCGTCGGGACAGTGGACCTTC.

The J gene is TRBJ2-1, the V gene TRBV23-1, with D maybe TRBD1 (5 bases). TRBV23-1 is recorded as an ORF, its role being uncertain. Trimming removed 10 bases at V and 3 bases at J, with 10 bases between. The CDR3 covers 12 residues. CDR3 loop: CATSGIYNEQFF. The CDR3 DNA reads TGCGCCACCTCAGGGATCTACAATGAGCAGTTCTTC.

CDR3 bases: TGTGCCAGCAGCATTCAGATGAACACTGAAGCTTTCTTT. Encoded protein: CASSIQMNTEAFF. J is TRBJ1-1 and V is TRBV28; D call uncertain. This CDR3 is 13 amino acids long. Germline V gene data show CDR1 as MDHEN and CDR2 as SYDVKM. The ends were cut back, 6 bases at V and 0 bases at J, with 8 bases in the middle.